These 5 T cell receptor beta chains share one sample of origin, sequenced in a study of cytomegalovirus exposure and HLA in healthy donors. Libraries were prepared by immunoSEQ multiplex PCR; TCRdb keeps only in-frame clonotypes and omits some of them. The sample lists tens of thousands of clones; roughly 94% were seen once. Material: PBMCs. The receptors come from a woman aged 18-29 years in good health and CMV-seropositive.

This chain links TRBV6-5 with TRBJ1-2; the D is unclear. Germline lookup yields CDR1 MNHEY and CDR2 SVGAGI. The V end was cut by 6 bases, the J end by 5 bases, with 16 bases between. The CDR3 spans 14 residues. The CDR3 nucleotides are TGTGCCAGCAGGGAGGCTTCGGGCGGGTATGGCTACACCTTC. Translated: CASREASGGYGYTF.

This chain connects TRBV29-1 to TRBJ2-1, with a tentative D call TRBD1 (6 bases). The CDR3 contains 11 residues. V gave up 6 bases and J gave up 9 bases, with 12 bases separating them. From germline, CDR1 is SQVTM and CDR2 ANQGSEA. This chain's CDR3 is CSVQQGIEQFF. The CDR3 DNA reads TGCAGCGTGCAACAGGGAATTGAGCAGTTCTTC.

This clone was counted once. The rearrangement links TRBV7-9 to TRBJ1-1, with D unclear. The CDR3 sequence is 17 residues long. CDR1 and CDR2 (germline): SEHNR, FQNEAQ (reference sequence). V gave up 1 base and J gave up 1 base, with 16 bases separating them. The CDR3 sequence: CASSLVPFVAGNTEAFF. The DNA for the CDR3 is TGTGCCAGCAGCTTAGTCCCATTCGTCGCAGGGAACACTGAAGCTTTCTTT.

CDR3 DNA: TGCGCCAGCAGCTTGGCGGGGGATAATGAAAAACTGTTTTTT. Its protein product is CASSLAGDNEKLFF. The V gene is TRBV5-1, the J gene TRBJ1-4, with D possibly TRBD1 on 5 matching bases. CDR3 length: 14 amino acids. Germline V gives CDR1 SGHRS, CDR2 YFSETQ. V lost 0 bases to trimming and J lost 4 bases, with 7 bases between them.

The chain links TRBV28 to TRBJ2-7, with D maybe TRBD1 (6 bases). Germline-derived CDR1 and CDR2 are MDHEN and SYDVKM. V lost 2 bases and J lost 5, with 16 bases in between. This CDR3 spans 15 amino acids. The CDR3 here is CASSLGAGASNEQYF. CDR3 in DNA: TGTGCCAGCAGTTTAGGCGCAGGGGCTTCCAACGAGCAGTACTTC.